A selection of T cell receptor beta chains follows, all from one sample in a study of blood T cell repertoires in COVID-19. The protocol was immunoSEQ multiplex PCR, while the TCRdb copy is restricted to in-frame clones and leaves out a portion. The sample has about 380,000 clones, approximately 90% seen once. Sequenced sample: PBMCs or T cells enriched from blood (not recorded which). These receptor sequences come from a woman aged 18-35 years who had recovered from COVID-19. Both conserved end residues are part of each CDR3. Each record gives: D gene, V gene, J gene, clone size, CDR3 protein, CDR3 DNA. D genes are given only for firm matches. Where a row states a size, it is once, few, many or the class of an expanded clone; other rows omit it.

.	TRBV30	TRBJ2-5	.	CAWTTGNEETQYF	TGTGCCTGGACCACGGGGAATGAGGAGACCCAGTACTTC
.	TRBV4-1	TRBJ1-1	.	CASSQDRVRGETEAFF	TGCGCCAGCAGCCAAGATAGGGTCAGGGGTGAAACTGAAGCTTTCTTT
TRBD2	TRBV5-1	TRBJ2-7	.	CASNQGGEQYF	TGCGCCAGCAACCAGGGAGGGGAGCAGTACTTC
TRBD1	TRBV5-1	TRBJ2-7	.	CASTRFDRASSYEQYF	TGCGCCAGCACCCGATTCGACAGGGCAAGCTCCTACGAGCAGTACTTC
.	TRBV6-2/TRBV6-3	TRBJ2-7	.	CASSRRDSSYEQYF	TGTGCCAGCAGTAGACGGGACTCCTCCTACGAGCAGTACTTC
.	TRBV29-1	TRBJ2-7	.	CSVEDRTYEQYF	TGCAGCGTTGAAGACAGAACATACGAGCAGTACTTC
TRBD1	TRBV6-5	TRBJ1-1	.	CASRLTGGGTEAFF	TGTGCCAGCAGGCTGACAGGGGGCGGCACTGAAGCTTTCTTT
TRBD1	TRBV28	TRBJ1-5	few	CASSRTGAGPQHF	TGTGCCAGCAGCAGGACAGGGGCTGGACCCCAGCATTTT
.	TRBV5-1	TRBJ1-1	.	CASSLGQGLNTEAFF	TGCGCCAGCAGCTTGGGCCAGGGCTTGAACACTGAAGCTTTCTTT
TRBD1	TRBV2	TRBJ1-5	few	CASRRLDRGDQPQHF	TGTGCCAGCAGACGCCTGGACAGGGGGGATCAGCCCCAGCATTTT
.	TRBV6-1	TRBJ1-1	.	CASSESQARLGAFF	TGTGCCAGCAGTGAATCCCAGGCCCGATTGGGAGCTTTCTTT
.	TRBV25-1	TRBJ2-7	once	CASIYGGFHEQYF	TGTGCCAGCATTTATGGGGGGTTCCACGAGCAGTACTTC
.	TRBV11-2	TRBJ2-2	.	CASRERTDEMLNTGELFF	TGTGCCAGCAGGGAACGGACAGACGAAATGCTGAACACCGGGGAGCTGTTTTTT
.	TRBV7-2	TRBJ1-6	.	CASSQSGAQLSSYNSPLHF	TGTGCCAGCAGCCAAAGCGGGGCTCAATTAAGCTCCTATAATTCACCCCTCCACTTT
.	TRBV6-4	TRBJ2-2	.	CASSVGDSGELFF	TGTGCCAGCAGTGTAGGAGATTCCGGGGAGCTGTTTTTT
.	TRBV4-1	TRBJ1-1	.	CASSQEEAGFNTEAFF	TGCGCCAGCAGCCAAGAGGAGGCGGGCTTCAACACTGAAGCTTTCTTT
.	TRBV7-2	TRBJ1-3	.	CASSLSTGNTIYF	TGTGCCAGCAGCTTGTCCACTGGAAACACCATATATTTT
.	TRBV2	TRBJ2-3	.	CASSDYVLRDTQYF	TGTGCCAGCAGTGACTATGTCTTACGGGATACGCAGTATTTT
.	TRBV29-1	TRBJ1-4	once	CSVIIQGKIEKLFF	TGCAGCGTTATTATACAGGGAAAAATAGAAAAACTGTTTTTT
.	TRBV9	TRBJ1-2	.	CASSVGSRFDYGYTF	TGTGCCAGCAGCGTTGGCAGTCGCTTCGACTATGGCTACACCTTC
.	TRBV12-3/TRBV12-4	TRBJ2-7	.	CASSNTRAGEQYF	TGTGCCAGCAGTAATACCCGGGCGGGAGAGCAGTACTTC
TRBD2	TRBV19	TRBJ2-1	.	CASMGAGGPSEQFF	TGTGCCAGTATGGGTGCGGGGGGGCCGTCTGAGCAGTTCTTC
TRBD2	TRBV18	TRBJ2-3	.	CASSPRSSGSTDTQYF	TGTGCCAGCTCACCAAGAAGTAGCGGGAGCACAGATACGCAGTATTTT
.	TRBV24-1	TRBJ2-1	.	CATSDTGYNEQFF	TGTGCCACCAGTGATACAGGGTACAATGAGCAGTTCTTC
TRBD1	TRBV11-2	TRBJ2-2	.	CASSFTRTGMNTGELFF	TGTGCCAGCAGCTTTACAAGGACAGGGATGAACACCGGGGAGCTGTTTTTT
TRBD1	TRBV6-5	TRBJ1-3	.	CASTWTGAGNTIYF	TGTGCCAGCACCTGGACAGGGGCTGGAAACACCATATATTTT
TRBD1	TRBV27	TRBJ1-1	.	CASSFSWTGRNTEAFF	TGTGCCAGCAGTTTCTCTTGGACAGGGCGAAACACTGAAGCTTTCTTT
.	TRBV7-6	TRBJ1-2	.	CASSLGGRGLKGYGYTF	TGTGCCAGCAGCTTAGGGGGGCGGGGACTAAAGGGCTATGGCTACACCTTC
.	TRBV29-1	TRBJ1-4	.	CSVEIQYEKLFF	TGCAGCGTTGAAATACAATATGAAAAACTGTTTTTT
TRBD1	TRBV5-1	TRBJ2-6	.	CASSPQGAGANVLTF	TGCGCCAGCAGCCCTCAGGGGGCTGGGGCCAACGTCCTGACTTTC
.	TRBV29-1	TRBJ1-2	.	CSVEGRGRNYGYTF	TGCAGCGTTGAAGGGCGGGGCCGAAACTATGGCTACACCTTC
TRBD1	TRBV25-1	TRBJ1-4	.	CASSVDRGATNEKLFF	TGTGCCAGCAGTGTGGACAGGGGTGCAACTAATGAAAAACTGTTTTTT
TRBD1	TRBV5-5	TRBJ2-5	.	CASSSPGQGVETQYF	TGTGCCAGCAGCTCCCCGGGACAGGGGGTAGAGACCCAGTACTTC
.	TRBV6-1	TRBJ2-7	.	CASSEESYGQYF	TGTGCCAGCAGTGAAGAGTCCTACGGGCAGTACTTC
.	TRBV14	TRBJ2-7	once	CASSPGSSGSHEQYF	TGTGCCAGCAGTCCCGGGTCCTCAGGGTCCCACGAGCAGTACTTC
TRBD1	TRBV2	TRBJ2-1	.	CASSPDRGKGIEQFF	TGTGCCAGCAGCCCCGACAGGGGAAAAGGGATTGAGCAGTTCTTC
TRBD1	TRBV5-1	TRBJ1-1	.	CASSSRTGGRGTEAFF	TGCGCCAGCAGCAGCCGGACAGGGGGACGCGGCACTGAAGCTTTCTTT
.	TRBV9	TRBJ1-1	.	CASSVGQFTEAFF	TGTGCCAGCAGCGTGGGGCAGTTCACTGAAGCTTTCTTT